What follows is one T cell receptor beta chain and its context. A unique molecular identifier was attached to every TCR cDNA molecule. One entry per CDR3 protein, called by TCRdb with MiXCR from the 5' RACE reads. The sample shows around 780 distinct CDR3 sequences, 10% to 12% of them seen only once. Specified time point: sample taken at primary tumor resection. Unsorted whole RNA samples from tumor, nontumor lung or frozen PBMC were sequenced. These data are taken from a study of spatial heterogeneity in lung cancer. V dropped 3 bases and J dropped 7 bases, with 15 bases sitting between them. The CDR3 is made up of 14 amino acids. The germline gives CDR1 MDHEN, CDR2 SYDVKM.

The sample consisted of normal lung tissue next to the tumor, taken at surgery. This rearrangement joins TRBV28 to TRBJ2-5, with a weak D call TRBD1 (5 bases). The TCR was taken from a male donor with early-stage non-small cell lung cancer. CDR3 sequence: CASSFFDLRGTQYF. Here the CDR3 DNA reads TGTGCCAGCAGTTTTTTCGACCTAAGGGGGACCCAGTACTTC.